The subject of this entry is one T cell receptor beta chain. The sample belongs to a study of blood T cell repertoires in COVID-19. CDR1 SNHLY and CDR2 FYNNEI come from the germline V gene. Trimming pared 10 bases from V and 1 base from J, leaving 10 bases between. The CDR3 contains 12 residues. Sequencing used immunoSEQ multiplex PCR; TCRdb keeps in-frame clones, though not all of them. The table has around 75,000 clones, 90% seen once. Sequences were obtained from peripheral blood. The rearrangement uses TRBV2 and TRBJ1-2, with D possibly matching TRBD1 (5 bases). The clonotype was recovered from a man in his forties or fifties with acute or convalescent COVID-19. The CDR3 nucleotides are TGTGCCACCAGGGACTTTAACTATGGCTACACCTTC. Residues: CATRDFNYGYTF.